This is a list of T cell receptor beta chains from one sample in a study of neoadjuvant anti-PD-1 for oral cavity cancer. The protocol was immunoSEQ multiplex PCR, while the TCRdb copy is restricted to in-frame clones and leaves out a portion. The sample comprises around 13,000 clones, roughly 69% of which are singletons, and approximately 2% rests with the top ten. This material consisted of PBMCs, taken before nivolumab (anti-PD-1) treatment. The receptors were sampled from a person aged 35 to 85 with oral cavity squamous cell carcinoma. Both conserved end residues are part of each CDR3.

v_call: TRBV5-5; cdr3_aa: CASRALKVWTVDEKLFF
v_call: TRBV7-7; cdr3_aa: CASSPGTGVSGEQFF
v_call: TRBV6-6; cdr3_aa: CASNGHSQETQYF
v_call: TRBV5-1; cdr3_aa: CASSSGTGGAYNEQFF
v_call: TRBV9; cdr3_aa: CASSGGGTYEQYF
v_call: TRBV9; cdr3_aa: CASSVAGFRGYTF
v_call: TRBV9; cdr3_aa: CASSDRGQETQYF
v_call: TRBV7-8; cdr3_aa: CASSQTTASTDTQYF
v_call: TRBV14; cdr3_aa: CASSQAPKAGGGLTYEQYF
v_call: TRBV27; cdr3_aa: CASSLFPGRRAYEQYF
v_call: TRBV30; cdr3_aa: CAWSVFVRAGTSGRAGNEQFF
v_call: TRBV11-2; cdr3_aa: CASSVTSGSYNEQFF
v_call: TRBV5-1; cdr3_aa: CASSLLPSNTEAFF
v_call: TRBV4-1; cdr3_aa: CASSFYIPGGTGTYEQYF
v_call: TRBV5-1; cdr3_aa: CASRRAENEKLFF
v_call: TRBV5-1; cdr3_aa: CASSLVQGYEQYF
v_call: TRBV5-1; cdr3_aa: CASSFRSGGQETQYF
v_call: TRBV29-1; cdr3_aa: CSDRTGGGGYTF
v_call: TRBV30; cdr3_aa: CAWSVLSGKHYEQYF
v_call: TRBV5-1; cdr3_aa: CASSLGLAGGPRTDTQYF
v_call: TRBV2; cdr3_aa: CASSGQVKTDTQYF
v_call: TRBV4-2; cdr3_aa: CASSQEWGKTEAFF
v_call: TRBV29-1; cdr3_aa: CSVVPGPGGQFF
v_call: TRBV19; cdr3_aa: CASRKGNSGNTIYF
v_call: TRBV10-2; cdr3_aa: CASSEPRTSGSGRGNEQFF
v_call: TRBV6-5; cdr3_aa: CASSYEEGRETQYF
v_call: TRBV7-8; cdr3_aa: CASSFGVGQGNEQFF
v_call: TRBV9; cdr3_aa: CASSVETRLAGDSTGELFF